These 18 T cell receptor beta chains were all obtained from the same sample, sequenced in a study of T cell responses to AZD1222 COVID-19 vaccine. Using immunoSEQ multiplex PCR, the repertoire was profiled, and TCRdb retains in-frame clones only, with some absent. The sample gives around 140,000 clones, 85% to 95% of which show up once; around 5% is in the top ten. Sequencing was performed on peripheral blood, taken on day 0 of AZD1222 vaccination. All receptors derive from an adult in good health.

This chain links TRBV7-2 with TRBJ1-1; D is perhaps TRBD1 (5 bases). CDR3 length equals 13 residues. Germline CDR1 is SGHTA and CDR2 is FQGNSA. Trimming stripped 8 bases from V and 8 bases from J, with 18 bases between. CDR3 region: CASRNGGRDEAFF. The CDR3 bases are TGTGCCAGCCGGAATGGCGGGCGGGACGAAGCTTTCTTT.

This chain links TRBV29-1 with TRBJ2-1; a possible D gene is TRBD2 (6 bases). The CDR3 is made up of 15 amino acids. The germline V gene has CDR1 SQVTM and CDR2 ANQGSEA. Trimming took 3 bases from V and 8 from J, leaving 20 bases between them. The CDR3 nucleotides are TGCAGCGTTGATCTCCCGGGAGTAATCGTCCATGAGCAGTTCTTC. This sequence encodes CSVDLPGVIVHEQFF.

V is TRBV2 and J is TRBJ2-3; TRBD2 matches 8 bases. Trimming at V came to 7 bases and at J to 0 bases, leaving 18 bases not matched to a gene. The CDR3 contains 19 residues. Per germline, CDR1 SNHLY and CDR2 FYNNEI. The CDR3 DNA sequence: TGTGCCAGCATGCCCCCGGGGAGCGGGGGTAAGCCGAGCACAGATACGCAGTATTTT. Protein sequence: CASMPPGSGGKPSTDTQYF. The full variable domain, its missing parts supplied by reference TRBV2 and TRBJ2-3, is EPEVTQTPSHQVTQMGQEVILRCVPISNHLYFYWYRQILGQKVEFLVSFYNNEISEKSEIFDDQFSVERPDGSNFTLKIRSTKLEDSAMYFCASMPPGSGGKPSTDTQYFGPGTRLTVL.

The chain links TRBV19 to TRBJ2-7, with 9 bases aligning to TRBD2. With V trimmed by 9 bases and J by 5 bases, 8 bases remained unmatched. The germline gives CDR1 LNHDA, CDR2 SQIVND (reference sequence). The CDR3 extends over 13 amino acids. The CDR3 DNA is TGTGCCAGCCAACCGGGACTAGCAAACGAGCAGTACTTC. It specifies CASQPGLANEQYF.

The table lists this clone with a count of one. The J gene is TRBJ1-2, the V gene TRBV7-8, with a possible D match to TRBD1 (5 bases). Germline CDR1 reads SGHVS; CDR2 reads FQNEAQ. V lost 4 bases and J 0 bases, leaving 18 bases between the germline ends. The CDR3 spans 17 residues. Written as DNA, the CDR3 is TGTGCCAGCAGCTCCTCCGGGACCAACAAAGCTAACTATGGCTACACCTTC. Its protein is CASSSSGTNKANYGYTF. Full variable domain (outside the CDR3, taken from reference TRBV7-8 and TRBJ1-2): GAGVSQSPRYKVAKRGQDVALRCDPISGHVSLFWYQQALGQGPEFLTYFQNEAQLDKSGLPSDRFFAERPEGSVSTLKIQRTQQEDSAVYLCASSSSGTNKANYGYTFGSGTRLTVV.

This clone was seen a single time. V gene TRBV4-3 combines with J gene TRBJ2-7; a weak D match, TRBD2 (7 bases). There are 16 residues in the CDR3. Trimming cost V 2 bases and J 5 bases, with 19 bases left between them. Germline V CDR1 and CDR2: LGHNA, YSLEER. DNA for the CDR3: TGCGCCAGCAGCCAATCCCAAAGGGGGGGGGTGAACGAGCAGTACTTC. This gives the protein CASSQSQRGGVNEQYF.

The J gene is TRBJ2-7, the V gene TRBV19, with D tentatively TRBD1 (6 bases). This CDR3 comprises 15 residues. Trimming stripped 10 bases from V and 1 base from J, with 20 bases between. Looked up from germline, CDR1 is LNHDA and CDR2 is SQIVND (reference sequence). For the CDR3, the DNA is TGTGCCACAGCCCGGTCTGGGACACCATCCTACGAGCAGTACTTC. Protein sequence: CATARSGTPSYEQYF.

A single count supports this clone. This chain connects TRBV11-2 to TRBJ2-1; 10 bases agree with TRBD2. J gave up 9 bases and V 1 base, and 6 bases lay outside the gene matches. The CDR3 length is 15 residues. Looked up from germline, CDR1 is SGHAT and CDR2 is FQNNGV. CDR3 region: CASSLGLAGVGEQFF. In nucleotides, the CDR3 is TGTGCCAGCAGCTTAGGTCTAGCGGGAGTCGGTGAGCAGTTCTTC.

The chain has TRBV29-1 and TRBJ1-2; D remains ambiguous. CDR1 and CDR2 from the germline V gene are SQVTM and ANQGSEA. The CDR3 extends over 13 amino acids. V was cut by 6 bases and J by 0 bases, with 11 bases left in between. For the CDR3, the DNA is TGCAGCGTGCGGAGGGAGGCTAACTATGGCTACACCTTC. Its protein product is CSVRREANYGYTF.

This chain links TRBV4-1 with TRBJ2-1; 11 bases match TRBD1. V shed 0 bases, J shed 0 bases, and the junction held 10 bases outside the gene matches. Per germline, CDR1 MGHRA and CDR2 YSYEKL. This CDR3 spans 20 amino acids. CDR3 sequence reads: CASSQDPGQGGYSSYNEQFF. In nucleotides, the CDR3 is TGCGCCAGCAGCCAAGATCCGGGACAGGGGGGGTATAGCTCCTACAATGAGCAGTTCTTC.

The chain links TRBV27 to TRBJ2-1; 12 bases fit TRBD2. V lost 2 bases, J lost 8 bases, and 13 bases stayed unmatched. There are 18 residues in the CDR3. Germline V CDR1 and CDR2: MNHEY, SMNVEV (reference sequence). CDR3 amino acids: CASSLILAGGLLGDEQFF. DNA for the CDR3: TGTGCCAGCAGTTTAATACTAGCGGGAGGACTGTTAGGAGATGAGCAGTTCTTC.

CDR3 sequence (DNA): TGTGCCAGCAGCCCTGAAGGGTCCTCTTTCACAGATACGCAGTATTTT. It specifies CASSPEGSSFTDTQYF. V is TRBV5-4 and J is TRBJ2-3; no reliable D call. With 4 bases removed from V and 2 bases from J, the gap between germline ends came to 17 bases. CDR1 is SGHNT, CDR2 YYREEE, per germline (reference sequence). The CDR3 has 16 amino acids.

This chain joins TRBV5-4 and TRBJ2-3; 9 bases map to TRBD2. The CDR3 totals 16 residues. V shed 0 bases, J shed 5 bases, and the junction held 7 bases outside the gene matches. From germline, CDR1 is SGHNT and CDR2 YYREEE (reference sequence). The CDR3 DNA sequence: TGTGCCAGCAGCTTGGAAGGCGGGAGGGCCCAAGATACGCAGTATTTT. It yields the protein CASSLEGGRAQDTQYF. Drawing the rest from reference TRBV5-4 and TRBJ2-3, the complete variable domain is ETGVTQSPTHLIKTRGQQVTLRCSSQSGHNTVSWYQQALGQGPQFIFQYYREEENGRGNFPPRFSGLQFPNYSSELNVNALELDDSALYLCASSLEGGRAQDTQYFGPGTRLTVL.

V and J are TRBV10-3 and TRBJ1-6; 7 bases are shared with TRBD1. Germline V gene lookup returns CDR1 ENHRY and CDR2 SYGVKD. The CDR3 loop spans 15 amino acids. V lost 5 bases and J lost 4; bases outside the gene matches: 5. The CDR3 coding sequence is TGTGCCATCAGTCCTAAGACAGGGTATAATTCACCCCTCCACTTT. It specifies CAISPKTGYNSPLHF.

This chain uses TRBV28 with TRBJ2-5, with unresolved D. The CDR3 consists of 13 residues. The germline V gene encodes CDR1 MDHEN and CDR2 SYDVKM. V was cut by 4 bases and J by 2 bases, with 8 bases left in between. CDR3 in amino acids: CASSSRRQETQYF. DNA of the CDR3: TGTGCCAGCAGTTCGCGGAGACAAGAGACCCAGTACTTC. The entire variable domain, with the rest obtained from reference TRBV28 and TRBJ2-5, is as follows: DVKVTQSSRYLVKRTGEKVFLECVQDMDHENMFWYRQDPGLGLRLIYFSYDVKMKEKGDIPEGYSVSREKKERFSLILESASTNQTSMYLCASSSRRQETQYFGPGTRLLVL.

The chain links TRBV19 to TRBJ2-3, with TRBD2 matching 10 bases. The V gene's germline CDR1 is LNHDA and CDR2 SQIVND (reference sequence). This CDR3 contains 14 residues. V dropped 5 bases and J dropped 3; count of bases not matched to a gene: 2. The CDR3 sequence is CASSLAGATDTQYF. In nucleotides, the CDR3 is TGTGCCAGTAGTCTAGCGGGAGCGACAGATACGCAGTATTTT.

The chain uses TRBV5-1 and TRBJ2-2; 9 bases map to TRBD1. The CDR3 length is 16 residues. Germline lookup yields CDR1 SGHRS and CDR2 YFSETQ. J was trimmed by 1 base and V by 5 bases; bases with no gene match: 6. CDR3 DNA: TGCGCCAGCAGTCACGACAGGGGGATGAACACCGGGGAGCTGTTTTTT. This codes for CASSHDRGMNTGELFF.

The table lists this clone with a count of one. The gene calls are TRBV11-2 and TRBJ2-1; TRBD1 matches at 9 bases. Germline CDR1 SGHAT, CDR2 FQNNGV. CDR3 length: 15 amino acids. V lost 1 base and J lost 3; bases outside the gene matches: 1. DNA for the CDR3: TGTGCCAGCAGCTTAGGGGACAGGGACTACAATGAGCAGTTCTTC. Amino acids: CASSLGDRDYNEQFF.